This entry concerns a single TCR beta chain. In the source study's methods: Nucleated cell number was recorded as an estimate derived from reference gene primer amplification. This table comes from immunoSEQ multiplex PCR, and its TCRdb copy is limited to in-frame clones, with some not included. That table furnishes V, J and clone size, whereas the DNA furnished D and trimming. The sample holds some 93,000 clones, 82% seen once. This sample was taken from a study of blood T cell repertoires in COVID-19. On the study more broadly: Acute-phase and convalescent COVID-19 samples originated in the United States, Italy and Spain. T cells, B-cell-depleted T cells, or PBMCs supplied cDNA or gDNA.

After removal of 5 bases from V and 2 bases from J, the junction contained 6 bases not matched to a gene. The germline CDR1 and CDR2 sequences are LNHDA and SQIVND (reference sequence). The CDR3 consists of 15 residues. The sample consisted of peripheral blood. The clonotype originates from a man between 65 and 85 years old with acute or convalescent COVID-19. The chain combines TRBV19 with TRBJ2-5; TRBD2 matches at 9 bases. The CDR3 protein is CASSAGGSSQETQYF. The DNA of the CDR3 is TGTGCCAGTAGTGCGGGGGGGTCGTCACAAGAGACCCAGTACTTC.